These 29 T cell receptor beta chains were sequenced from one sample in a study of blood T cell repertoires in COVID-19. Clones were read by immunoSEQ multiplex PCR, and TCRdb kept only the in-frame ones, dropping some. Here the sample spans about 150,000 clones, over 65% being singletons. Sequenced material: peripheral blood. Receptors were obtained from a man older than 75 with acute or convalescent COVID-19.

The V gene is TRBV29-1, the J gene TRBJ1-1, with D possibly TRBD1 on 6 matching bases. Deletions cut 6 bases from V and 2 bases from J, with 13 bases between. Germline assignment: CDR1 SQVTM and CDR2 ANQGSEA. This CDR3 spans 13 amino acids. The CDR3 DNA follows: TGCAGCGTGGCACAGGGTTTCAACACTGAAGCTTTCTTT. As protein: CSVAQGFNTEAFF. The full variable domain, completed using reference TRBV29-1 and TRBJ1-1, is SAVISQKPSRDICQRGTSLTIQCQVDSQVTMMFWYRQQPGQSLTLIATANQGSEATYESGFVIDKFPISRPNLTFSTLTVSNMSPEDSSIYLCSVAQGFNTEAFFGQGTRLTVV.

The CDR3 loop is CASSGQKTDTQYF. The CDR3 DNA reads TGTGCCAGCTCGGGACAGAAAACAGATACGCAGTATTTT. The chain is built from TRBV19 and TRBJ2-3; 7 nucleotides line up with TRBD1. Germline V gives CDR1 LNHDA, CDR2 SQIVND (reference sequence). The CDR3 extends over 13 amino acids. V trimming: 9 bases; J trimming: 3 bases; junction bases outside the gene matches: 6.

In this sample, this clone turned up a few times. The gene calls are TRBV7-6 and TRBJ2-5; 9 bases line up with TRBD2. J lost 4 bases, V lost 1 base, and 4 bases had no gene match. The CDR3 contains 15 residues. Per the germline V gene, CDR1 is SGHVS and CDR2 is FNYEAQ. The CDR3 DNA reads TGTGCCAGCAGCTTAGGGGCTAGCGGGGTAGAGACCCAGTACTTC. It is translated as CASSLGASGVETQYF.

This clone was counted a few times. The chain combines TRBV10-1 with TRBJ1-4; no definite D call. The CDR3 has 13 residues. Per the germline V gene, CDR1 is WNHNN and CDR2 is SYGVQD (reference sequence). The ends were cut back, 6 bases at V and 7 bases at J, with 12 bases in the middle. The CDR3 loop reads CASSRGRSEKLFF. CDR3 in DNA: TGCGCCAGCAGCCGGGGAAGGAGTGAAAAACTGTTTTTT.

The rearrangement joins TRBV9 to TRBJ2-7, with D hard to call. Trimming shortened V by 0 bases and J by 0 bases, and 10 bases separated the two germline ends. The germline V gene has CDR1 SGDLS and CDR2 YYNGEE. The CDR3 is 15 amino acids. CDR3 DNA: TGTGCCAGCAGCGTAGGCCCCGATAGCTCCTACGAGCAGTACTTC. This gives the protein CASSVGPDSSYEQYF. The whole variable domain, remainder taken from reference TRBV9 and TRBJ2-7, is DSGVTQTPKHLITATGQRVTLRCSPRSGDLSVYWYQQSLDQGLQFLIQYYNGEERAKGNILERFSAQQFPDLHSELNLSSLELGDSALYFCASSVGPDSSYEQYFGPGTRLTVT.

This chain uses TRBV7-9 with TRBJ1-4; unclear D gene. Germline-derived CDR1 and CDR2 are SEHNR and FQNEAQ (reference sequence). V lost 1 base and J 7 bases, leaving 13 bases between the germline ends. The CDR3 contains 15 residues. As DNA, the CDR3 is TGTGCCAGCAGCTTAGTTATCGGCTCGGGTGAAAAACTGTTTTTT. Translation: CASSLVIGSGEKLFF.

The CDR3 loop is CASSGITSGTDNEQFF. CDR3 coding DNA: TGTGCCAGCAGCGGAATCACTAGCGGGACAGACAATGAGCAGTTCTTC. The genes are TRBV9 and TRBJ2-1; 10 bases align to TRBD2. Trimming cost V 3 bases and J 5 bases; bases outside gene matches: 8. CDR3 length equals 16 residues. From germline, CDR1 is SGDLS and CDR2 YYNGEE.

In its sample, this clone was seen once. Here the CDR3 DNA reads TGTGCCAGCAGTGAAGCGCTACGCCGAACGAGATTAGACACTGAAGCTTTCTTT. Protein sequence: CASSEALRRTRLDTEAFF. The V call is TRBV6-1, the J call TRBJ1-1; D call uncertain. In germline, CDR1 is MNHNS, CDR2 SASEGT. Trimming stripped 0 bases from V and 3 bases from J, with 20 bases between. CDR3 length: 18 residues.

The chain uses TRBV6-1 and TRBJ2-7; weak D call: TRBD2 (6 bases). V gave up 0 bases and J gave up 0 bases, with 12 bases separating them. The germline CDR1 and CDR2 sequences are MNHNS and SASEGT. The CDR3 spans 16 residues. This chain's CDR3 is CASSEALRGYSYEQYF. DNA of the CDR3: TGTGCCAGCAGTGAAGCGCTTCGGGGGTACTCCTACGAGCAGTACTTC.

The rearrangement uses TRBV7-2 and TRBJ2-1; the match to TRBD1 covers 9 bases. Germline V CDR1 and CDR2: SGHTA, FQGNSA. Trimming cost V 6 bases and J 5 bases; bases outside gene matches: 8. The CDR3 is 15 residues long. CDR3 sequence reads: CASSPTGGAHNEQFF. The CDR3 region has the DNA TGTGCCAGCAGTCCAACAGGGGGCGCTCACAATGAGCAGTTCTTC.

The gene calls are TRBV5-1 and TRBJ1-2; 8 nucleotides line up with TRBD1. CDR3 size: 14 residues. Per germline, CDR1 SGHRS and CDR2 YFSETQ. V shed 7 bases and J 9 bases; nucleotides not matched to a gene: 14. The CDR3 region has the DNA TGCGCCAGCGGGGGCGGAGGGACAGGCTCCCGCTACACCTTC. This encodes CASGGGGTGSRYTF.

The V and J genes are TRBV20-1 and TRBJ2-7; the match to TRBD2 covers 7 bases. The CDR3 sequence is 14 residues long. V was pared by 3 bases and J by 5 bases, with 10 bases of the junction left unmatched. Germline loops: CDR1 DFQATT, CDR2 SNEGSKA (reference sequence). The CDR3 here is CSASGGDVIDEQYF. CDR3 in DNA: TGCAGTGCTAGTGGGGGGGACGTAATCGACGAGCAGTACTTC.

The chain combines TRBV29-1 with TRBJ2-2; TRBD1 matches at 8 bases. This CDR3 contains 13 residues. CDR1 is SQVTM and CDR2 is ANQGSEA in the germline V gene. V lost 4 bases, J lost 5 bases, and 3 bases stayed unmatched. The CDR3 nucleotides are TGCAGCGTTGCAGACAGGGGAACCGGGGAGCTGTTTTTT. The encoded protein is CSVADRGTGELFF.

The sample holds a few counts of this clone. The chain couples TRBV2 to TRBJ1-3; D is uncertain. Germline-derived CDR1 and CDR2 are SNHLY and FYNNEI. The CDR3 extends over 14 amino acids. Trimming removed 8 bases from V and 0 bases from J, with 11 bases in between. The CDR3 here is CASEQALSGNTIYF. The CDR3, as DNA: TGTGCCAGCGAGCAGGCGCTCTCTGGAAACACCATATATTTT.

This clone has more than one count but fewer than ten. V usage is TRBV2 and J usage is TRBJ1-2; 9 bases agree with TRBD1. This CDR3 is built from 14 residues. The junction had 10 bases not matched to a gene; V was cut back by 6 bases and J by 8 bases. Germline assignment: CDR1 SNHLY and CDR2 FYNNEI. The CDR3 protein is CASSGARTGEGYTF. The CDR3 DNA sequence: TGTGCCAGCAGCGGAGCCCGGACAGGGGAAGGCTACACCTTC.

The gene calls are TRBV6-5 and TRBJ1-4; a weak D match, TRBD1 (5 bases). CDR1 MNHEY and CDR2 SVGAGI come from the germline V gene. Trimming shortened V by 7 bases and J by 3 bases, and 9 bases separated the two germline ends. There are 13 residues in the CDR3. CDR3 loop: CASTGRANEKLFF. The CDR3 DNA is TGTGCCAGCACGGGCAGGGCTAATGAAAAACTGTTTTTT.

This clone was seen many times. This sequence joins TRBV6-5 and TRBJ2-7; D might be TRBD1 (6 bases). The CDR3 extends over 13 amino acids. From germline, CDR1 is MNHEY and CDR2 SVGAGI. V was trimmed by 8 bases and J by 6 bases, leaving 17 bases between them. CDR3 sequence reads: CASQSVQGFEQYF. DNA for the CDR3: TGTGCCAGCCAGAGCGTACAGGGTTTCGAGCAGTACTTC.

In this sample, this clone turned up once. The CDR3 DNA is TGTGCCAGTAGTGCTTCAGGGGGTTCGGTTCAGCCCCAGCATTTT. Translation gives CASSASGGSVQPQHF. The chain links TRBV19 to TRBJ1-5, with 7 bases that match TRBD1. Trimming took 5 bases from V and 6 from J; bases not matched to a gene: 10. The CDR3 loop spans 15 amino acids. Germline V gene sequence: CDR1 LNHDA, CDR2 SQIVND (reference sequence). Full variable domain (missing parts from reference TRBV19 and TRBJ1-5): DGGITQSPKYLFRKEGQNVTLSCEQNLNHDAMYWYRQDPGQGLRLIYYSQIVNDFQKGDIAEGYSVSREKKESFPLTVTSAQKNPTAFYLCASSASGGSVQPQHFGDGTRLSIL.

DNA of the CDR3: TGTGCCAGCAGCCTGGGACTAGCGGGGGGTATACAAGAGACCCAGTACTTC. It specifies CASSLGLAGGIQETQYF. The chain joins TRBV3-1 (or the pseudogene TRBV3-2) to TRBJ2-5, with TRBD2 matching over 15 bases. Germline V gene sequence: CDR1 LGHDT, CDR2 YNNKEL (reference sequence). V lost 4 bases, J lost 2 bases, and 5 bases stayed unmatched. This CDR3 is built from 17 residues.

The J gene is TRBJ2-7, the V gene TRBV6-1; 7 nucleotides agree with TRBD2. CDR1 MNHNS and CDR2 SASEGT come from the germline V gene. The V gene end was trimmed by 4 bases and the J gene end by 5 bases; junction bases not matched to a gene: 14. The CDR3 covers 16 residues. The CDR3 bases are TGTGCCAGCAGTGCGCGCCTGACGGGGGGTAAGGACGAGCAGTACTTC. Translated, it gives CASSARLTGGKDEQYF.

The V call is TRBV27, the J call TRBJ1-2; no firm D call. The CDR3 is 13 residues long. In germline, CDR1 is MNHEY, CDR2 SMNVEV (reference sequence). V lost 0 bases and J lost 6, with 8 bases in between. CDR3 loop: CASSLSSQNGYTF. CDR3 DNA sequence: TGTGCCAGCAGTTTATCCTCCCAGAATGGCTACACCTTC.

The gene calls are TRBV29-1 and TRBJ2-3; D is undetermined. The CDR3 covers 11 residues. Trimming removed 6 bases from V and 4 bases from J, with 8 bases in between. The germline gives CDR1 SQVTM, CDR2 ANQGSEA. As DNA, the CDR3 is TGCAGCGTAGAATCGGCAGATACGCAGTATTTT. Its protein product is CSVESADTQYF.

This clone was detected a few times. This sequence joins TRBV15 and TRBJ2-2; TRBD1 matches at 8 bases. This CDR3 contains 18 residues. The V and J ends lost 0 bases and 4 bases, in that order; junction bases with no gene match: 10. CDR1 LNHNV and CDR2 YYDKDF come from the germline V gene (reference sequence). The CDR3 reads CATSRDQGQAEGTGELFF. CDR3 sequence (DNA): TGTGCCACCAGCAGAGATCAGGGACAGGCGGAGGGCACCGGGGAGCTGTTTTTT.

The rearrangement joins TRBV5-1 to TRBJ1-4; D is possibly TRBD1 (5 bases). The CDR3 is made up of 16 amino acids. Germline-derived CDR1 and CDR2 are SGHRS and YFSETQ. V was pared by 3 bases and J by 1 base, with 13 bases between. For the CDR3, the DNA is TGCGCCAGCAGCTCCCGGACACCTAAAACTAATGAAAAACTGTTTTTT. Its protein is CASSSRTPKTNEKLFF.

CDR3 DNA: TGTGCCAGCAGTGGTCAGCAGGGATGGTCCTATAATTCACCCCTCCACTTT. Its protein product is CASSGQQGWSYNSPLHF. J is TRBJ1-6 and V is TRBV27; tentative D call: TRBD1 (5 bases). CDR1 and CDR2 from the germline V gene are MNHEY and SMNVEV (reference sequence). The CDR3 consists of 17 residues. Trimming stripped 5 bases from V and 1 base from J, with 15 bases between.

This chain joins TRBV6-5 and TRBJ1-2; a possible D gene is TRBD1 (5 bases). Trimming stripped 7 bases from V and 8 bases from J, with 14 bases between. The CDR3 extends over 12 amino acids. Germline CDR1 and CDR2: MNHEY and SVGAGI. The CDR3 DNA reads TGTGCCAGCACGGGAGACTGGGGCGGCTACACCTTC. Translating gives CASTGDWGGYTF.

The genes are TRBV29-1 and TRBJ2-3; D might be TRBD1 (7 bases). Trimming left V 4 bases short and J 0 bases short, with 11 bases between. CDR3 length: 14 residues. Germline-derived CDR1 and CDR2 are SQVTM and ANQGSEA. The CDR3 region is CSVAEGASTDTQYF. The CDR3 DNA follows: TGCAGCGTTGCGGAGGGGGCGAGCACAGATACGCAGTATTTT.

The rearrangement uses TRBV30 and TRBJ1-1; D perhaps matches TRBD1 (6 bases). Germline-derived CDR1 and CDR2 are GTSNPN and SVGIG (reference sequence). This CDR3 region has 16 residues. V lost 2 bases and J lost 2, with 18 bases in between. The CDR3 sequence is CAWSLKTGAGNTEAFF. The CDR3 DNA reads as TGTGCCTGGAGTCTTAAGACAGGCGCCGGAAACACTGAAGCTTTCTTT.

This clone was counted a single time. The gene calls are TRBV5-1 and TRBJ2-5; 10 bases are a match to TRBD1. The CDR3 loop spans 16 amino acids. Losses at the gene ends were 1 base for V and 1 base for J; bases not matched to a gene: 4. Germline V lookup: CDR1 SGHRS, CDR2 YFSETQ. The DNA of the CDR3 is TGCGCCAGCAGCTTGAACCGGGACAGGGGCCAAGAGACCCAGTACTTC. It encodes CASSLNRDRGQETQYF.